This TCR beta chain was retrieved from a study of T-cell memory formation after mild COVID-19. For the study at large: In these data, TCR clusters were largely donor specific.

Using constant-segment primers, 5'RACE produced TCR alpha and TCR beta cDNA libraries carrying sample barcodes and UMIs. Each CDR3 protein gets one entry after TCRdb re-called the 5' RACE reads with MiXCR. The sample includes some 440,000 distinct CDR3 sequences, about 23% of them seen just once. V gave up 0 bases and J gave up 7 bases; unmatched junction bases: 6. Germline V lookup: CDR1 LGHNA, CDR2 YSLEER. The CDR3 runs to 15 residues. The study's findings and limits: CD4/CD8 balance held among clones contracting day 15 to 85, and later expanders leaned CD4+. Shrinking CD4+ clones were chiefly CM and EM; CD8+ ones were chiefly EMRA.

As for this clonotype: Its antigen is as yet unknown.

V and J are TRBV4-3 and TRBJ2-1; 7 nucleotides agree with TRBD2. The receptor comes from an adult woman who had mild COVID-19 (a few samples of this study predate the infection). Cell type and time point are not known. The sequencing input was PBMCs or a T cell subset sorted from them (not recorded which). CDR3 loop: CASSQDRRGSNEQFF. The CDR3 DNA reads as TGCGCCAGCAGCCAAGATCGGCGCGGGAGTAATGAGCAGTTCTTC.